These T cell receptor beta chains were read from a single sample in a study of T-cell reconstitution after alpha-beta-depleted transplantation in children. TCRdb fed the PCR reads into MiXCR, producing one record per CDR3 protein. The table includes approximately 270,000 distinct CDR3 sequences, 9.9% detected once. The sample was PBMCs from the stem cell graft donor, taken from the stem cell graft. The origin of the receptors is a human donor who donated a stem cell graft to a child with SCID. CDR3s include the opening cysteine and the closing phenylalanine or tryptophan. The D gene is left open where the match is weak. Clone size is shown for a subset of rows, as once, few, many or a class of expanded clone.

>few|TRBV6-1|TRBJ2-5|15|TRBD2
TGTGCCAGCACCCTGTCCGGGGGGGCGTTTGAGACCCAGTACTTC
CASTLSGGAFETQYF
>few|TRBV6-1|TRBJ2-3|16|TRBD2
TGTGCCAGCAGATCCGGGACTAGCGGGGGAATAGATACGCAGTATTTT
CASRSGTSGGIDTQYF
>many|TRBV18|TRBJ1-3|14|-
TGTGCCAGCTCATTTCAGGGCACGGGAAACACCATATATTTT
CASSFQGTGNTIYF
>few|TRBV9|TRBJ2-5|14|TRBD1
TGTGCCAGCAGCGTCACAGGGGCGTACGAGACCCAGTACTTC
CASSVTGAYETQYF
>-|TRBV12-5|TRBJ1-1|11|-
TGTGCTAGTGGCCCTCACACTGAAGCTTTCTTT
CASGPHTEAFF
>few|TRBV5-1|TRBJ2-7|14|-
TGCGCCAGCAGCCCGGCAGGGGCAGAGTACGAGCAGTACTTC
CASSPAGAEYEQYF
>few|TRBV19|TRBJ2-7|15|TRBD2
TGTGCCAGTAGGCTGCGCGGGGGGCCTTCCTACGAGCAGTACTTC
CASRLRGGPSYEQYF
>many|TRBV7-3|TRBJ2-1|15|TRBD2
TGTGCCAGCAGCCTAAGCGGGGGGGCCGGCAATGAGCAGTTCTTC
CASSLSGGAGNEQFF
>many|TRBV3-1|TRBJ2-3|15|-
TGTGCCAGCAGCCAAGAGATTGGGGAGTCAGATACGCAGTATTTT
CASSQEIGESDTQYF
>-|TRBV13|TRBJ1-1|14|-
TGTGCCATCAGCCCCGGGCTCCTCTGCACTGAAGCTTTCTTT
CAISPGLLCTEAFF
>many|TRBV20-1|TRBJ2-7|14|-
TGCAGTGCTTCTCCATGGATGCACTCCTACGAGCAGTACTTC
CSASPWMHSYEQYF
>few|TRBV12-3/TRBV12-4|TRBJ2-1|18|-
TGTGCCAGCAGTCTGAGTCTTGGTCAAGGGGGTCATAACAATGAGCAGTTCTTC
CASSLSLGQGGHNNEQFF
>-|TRBV24-1|TRBJ2-1|12|-
TGTGCCACCAGTGATCCCGGAGGTGAGCAGTTCTTC
CATSDPGGEQFF
>few|TRBV6-4|TRBJ1-6|15|-
TGTGCCAGCAGTGCGTTGGGGCGGGGGGAGTCACCCCTCCACTTT
CASSALGRGESPLHF
>-|TRBV2|TRBJ2-1|15|TRBD1
TGTGCCAGCAGTGAAGTTGGGGACAGGCGGGATGAGCAGTTCTTC
CASSEVGDRRDEQFF
>-|TRBV20-1|TRBJ2-3|11|-
TGCAGTGCTAGTTTTGCAGATACGCAGTATTTT
CSASFADTQYF
>-|TRBV29-1|TRBJ1-1|13|-
TGCAGCGTTGAGGTAGGGGGGAGCACTGAAGCTTTCTTT
CSVEVGGSTEAFF
>few|TRBV5-1|TRBJ2-3|12|-
TGCGCCAGCAGCACCTCAATGGATACGCAGTATTTT
CASSTSMDTQYF
>few|TRBV7-3|TRBJ2-2|18|-
TGTGCCAGCAGCCTTGGACCAGCACCACGGCCGGACACCGGGGAGCTGTTTTTT
CASSLGPAPRPDTGELFF
>-|TRBV7-7|TRBJ2-2|13|-
TGTGCTAGCAGCTTACTCCACGCCGGGGAGCTGTTTTTT
CASSLLHAGELFF
>few|TRBV12-3/TRBV12-4|TRBJ2-1|15|TRBD2
TGTGCCAGCAGTCTACCCGGGACTAGACCTAATGAGCAGTTCTTC
CASSLPGTRPNEQFF
>few|TRBV2|TRBJ2-2|18|TRBD2
TGTGCCAGCAGTGAATGGGCTAGCGGGGCACTGAACACCGGGGAGCTGTTTTTT
CASSEWASGALNTGELFF
>many|TRBV20-1|TRBJ2-5|18|TRBD2
TGCAGTGCTCCCCTTGGGACTAGCGGGGGACTGAGGCAAGAGACCCAGTACTTC
CSAPLGTSGGLRQETQYF
>few|TRBV7-9|TRBJ2-3|15|-
TGTGCCAGCAGCTTATTGCTTCTTGCCACAGATACGCAGTATTTT
CASSLLLLATDTQYF
>few|TRBV4-2|TRBJ2-3|16|TRBD2
TGTGCCAGCAGCCAAGAGCGGGGGGGCGAGGCAGATACGCAGTATTTT
CASSQERGGEADTQYF
>-|TRBV12-3/TRBV12-4|TRBJ1-1|13|-
TGTGCCAGCGCCCCGGGCTCGGGCACTGAAGCTTTCTTT
CASAPGSGTEAFF
>-|TRBV5-6|TRBJ2-7|17|-
TGTGCCAGCAGCGAAGAGCTTGGTAGGGACTTCCCCTACGAGCAGTACTTC
CASSEELGRDFPYEQYF
>-|TRBV5-1|TRBJ2-3|16|TRBD2
TGCGCCAGCAGCATCCCAAGCGGGGGGGCCGCAGATACGCAGTATTTT
CASSIPSGGAADTQYF
>many|TRBV10-3|TRBJ2-7|14|TRBD2
TGTGCCATCCGGGATGGGACTAGCTCCTACGAGCAGTACTTC
CAIRDGTSSYEQYF
>few|TRBV7-3|TRBJ2-3|21|TRBD2
TGTGCCAGCAGCTTAACCCCTCGGGTGAGCGGGGGGGCCACTAGCACAGATACGCAGTATTTT
CASSLTPRVSGGATSTDTQYF
>-|TRBV7-9|TRBJ1-6|14|TRBD1
TGTGCCAGCAGCCGTCTCACAGGGGTTTCACCCCTCCACTTT
CASSRLTGVSPLHF
>-|TRBV12-3/TRBV12-4|TRBJ2-7|14|TRBD1
TGTGCCAGCAGTTTGTCGACAGGGGGTCGCGAGCAGTACTTC
CASSLSTGGREQYF
>-|TRBV7-8|TRBJ1-2|14|-
TGTGCCAGCAGCTTAGCCCCCCAGGCGAATGGCTACACCTTC
CASSLAPQANGYTF
>-|TRBV3-1|TRBJ2-7|20|TRBD2
TGTGCCAGCAGCCAACATCCGCGGCACCACACTAGCGGGGACTCCTACGAGCAGTACTTC
CASSQHPRHHTSGDSYEQYF
>-|TRBV4-1|TRBJ2-7|13|-
TGCGCCAGCAGCCAAGCTGGCTTTTACGAGCAGTACTTC
CASSQAGFYEQYF
>few|TRBV29-1|TRBJ2-7|11|-
TGCAGCGTTGACGGGCCGGGAGAGCAGTACTTC
CSVDGPGEQYF
>-|TRBV5-1|TRBJ1-5|14|-
TGCGCCAGCAGCCCGGACGGGAGCAATCAGCCCCAGCATTTT
CASSPDGSNQPQHF
>-|TRBV20-1|TRBJ2-3|15|TRBD1
TGCAGTGCTAGAGACCGGGACAGAAGCACAGATACGCAGTATTTT
CSARDRDRSTDTQYF
>many|TRBV7-8|TRBJ2-5|13|-
TGTGCCAGCAGCCCGAGTGGTGGAGAGACCCAGTACTTC
CASSPSGGETQYF
>-|TRBV20-1|TRBJ2-7|14|-
TGCAGTGCCCCGACAGGGACGGGGGGATACGAGCAGTACTTC
CSAPTGTGGYEQYF
>-|TRBV12-3/TRBV12-4|TRBJ2-1|14|TRBD2
TGTGCCAGCCGACTAGCGGGGGTCAACAATGAGCAGTTCTTC
CASRLAGVNNEQFF
>many|TRBV20-1|TRBJ2-7|13|-
TGCAGTGCTATCCAGGGGAGCTCCTACGAGCAGTACTTC
CSAIQGSSYEQYF